One T cell receptor beta chain is described in this entry. Its antigen is as yet unknown. Sequencing was performed with immunoSEQ multiplex PCR; in TCRdb, only in-frame clones are kept and a portion is missing. The sample lists almost 250,000 clones; 70% were seen once. The sample belongs to a study of cytotoxic CD8 clonotypes in ibrutinib-treated CLL. Turning to the study itself: Patients attained some 25 partial and 2 complete responses; at median about 74 months, around 15 remained remitted while around twelve progressed. The average sample held roughly 250,000 productive templates and approximately 93,000 productive rearrangements.

Findings of the study overall: While tracking circulating CD8+ T-cell counts, baseline clonality exceeded that of age-matched healthy donors.

V dropped 4 bases and J dropped 7; count of bases not matched to a gene: 13. The CDR3 length is 17 residues. Germline lookup yields CDR1 LGHNA and CDR2 YNFKEQ. The source material was PBMCs, sampled after 24 months of ibrutinib treatment. The clonotype was recovered from a human donor with chronic lymphocytic leukemia. The V and J genes are TRBV4-2 and TRBJ2-7; 13 bases match TRBD2. This chain's CDR3 is CASSPSATSGRVREQYF. CDR3 in DNA: TGTGCCAGCAGCCCTTCGGCCACTAGCGGGAGGGTGAGGGAGCAGTACTTC.